A selection of T cell receptor beta chains follows, all from one sample in a study of T cell repertoires in cytomegalovirus infection. TCRdb reprocessed the reads via MiXCR and lists one record per CDR3 protein. The sample carries more than 350,000 distinct CDR3 sequences, roughly 30% recorded once. The sample consisted of PBMCs. The receptors here all came from a human donor in good health (CMV status not recorded). Some clones in this sample may be carry-over from other donors' samples. Both conserved end residues are part of each CDR3. A D gene is named only where the DNA matches it firmly. Clone sizes are given selectively: once, few, many, or a class where the clone is expanded.

J gene: TRBJ2-1
clone size: .
V gene: TRBV11-2
D gene: .
CDR3 protein: CASSSLGQQYNEQFF
CDR3 DNA: TGTGCCAGCAGCTCCCTGGGGCAACAGTACAATGAGCAGTTCTTC

J gene: TRBJ2-1
clone size: few
V gene: TRBV7-8
D gene: .
CDR3 protein: CASSPDRVGMGDNEQFF
CDR3 DNA: TGTGCCAGCAGCCCCGACCGTGTTGGGATGGGGGACAATGAGCAGTTCTTC

J gene: TRBJ2-7
clone size: .
V gene: TRBV19
D gene: .
CDR3 protein: CASKKGWSSYEQYF
CDR3 DNA: TGTGCCAGTAAAAAGGGATGGAGCTCCTACGAGCAGTACTTC

J gene: TRBJ1-1
clone size: few
V gene: TRBV19
D gene: TRBD1
CDR3 protein: CASSPTGTANTEAFF
CDR3 DNA: TGTGCCAGTAGTCCAACCGGGACAGCGAACACTGAAGCTTTCTTT

J gene: TRBJ1-2
clone size: many
V gene: TRBV7-3
D gene: .
CDR3 protein: CASSLMANYGYTF
CDR3 DNA: TGTGCCAGCAGCTTAATGGCCAACTATGGCTACACCTTC

J gene: TRBJ1-6
clone size: few
V gene: TRBV20-1
D gene: .
CDR3 protein: CSALDGFYNSPLHF
CDR3 DNA: TGCAGTGCTTTGGACGGATTCTATAATTCACCCCTCCACTTT

J gene: TRBJ1-1
clone size: .
V gene: TRBV19
D gene: TRBD1
CDR3 protein: CASRNRGPSTEAFF
CDR3 DNA: TGTGCCAGTAGGAACAGGGGGCCGAGCACTGAAGCTTTCTTT

J gene: TRBJ1-1
clone size: once
V gene: TRBV28
D gene: .
CDR3 protein: CASSGGTTNTEAFF
CDR3 DNA: TGTGCCAGCAGCGGGGGGACGACGAACACTGAAGCTTTCTTT

J gene: TRBJ2-7
clone size: .
V gene: TRBV7-9
D gene: .
CDR3 protein: CASSSRMGDQYEQYF
CDR3 DNA: TGTGCCAGCAGCTCCCGAATGGGGGACCAATACGAGCAGTACTTC

J gene: TRBJ2-1
clone size: few
V gene: TRBV12-3/TRBV12-4
D gene: TRBD2
CDR3 protein: CASSPREGGGQFF
CDR3 DNA: TGTGCCAGCAGTCCCCGGGAGGGCGGAGGGCAGTTCTTC

J gene: TRBJ1-2
clone size: .
V gene: TRBV4-3
D gene: .
CDR3 protein: CASSQGGGRTLIF
CDR3 DNA: TGCGCCAGCAGCCAAGGGGGGGGGAGGACCCTCATCTTC

J gene: TRBJ1-5
clone size: .
V gene: TRBV20-1
D gene: .
CDR3 protein: CSAMGVGAIAQHF
CDR3 DNA: TGCAGTGCTATGGGGGTGGGGGCTATAGCCCAGCATTTT

J gene: TRBJ2-3
clone size: .
V gene: TRBV19
D gene: .
CDR3 protein: CASSIGSYGTDTQYF
CDR3 DNA: TGTGCCAGTAGTATAGGGAGCTACGGGACAGATACGCAGTATTTT

J gene: TRBJ1-3
clone size: .
V gene: TRBV19
D gene: .
CDR3 protein: CASSNAGVGNTIYF
CDR3 DNA: TGTGCCAGTAGCAACGCAGGGGTTGGAAACACCATATATTTT

J gene: TRBJ1-1
clone size: .
V gene: TRBV7-8
D gene: .
CDR3 protein: CASRSLGSEAFF
CDR3 DNA: TGTGCCAGCAGATCCCTCGGGTCTGAAGCTTTCTTT

J gene: TRBJ1-6
clone size: .
V gene: TRBV5-1
D gene: .
CDR3 protein: CASSLSGKDNSPLHF
CDR3 DNA: TGCGCCAGCAGCTTGTCAGGCAAAGATAATTCACCCCTCCACTTT

J gene: TRBJ1-1
clone size: .
V gene: TRBV20-1
D gene: TRBD1
CDR3 protein: CSATQGRITEAFF
CDR3 DNA: TGCAGTGCTACACAGGGGCGCATTACTGAAGCTTTCTTT

J gene: TRBJ1-1
clone size: .
V gene: TRBV20-1
D gene: TRBD1
CDR3 protein: CSASPFGGGGGSFF
CDR3 DNA: TGCAGTGCTAGCCCCTTTGGAGGGGGCGGTGGGTCTTTCTTT

J gene: TRBJ2-7
clone size: few
V gene: TRBV2
D gene: .
CDR3 protein: CASSEGAGRSSYEQYF
CDR3 DNA: TGTGCCAGCAGTGAAGGTGCAGGAAGGAGCTCCTACGAGCAGTACTTC

J gene: TRBJ1-1
clone size: few
V gene: TRBV19
D gene: .
CDR3 protein: CASSIRNTEAFF
CDR3 DNA: TGTGCCAGTAGTATACGGAACACTGAAGCTTTCTTT

J gene: TRBJ2-2
clone size: .
V gene: TRBV18
D gene: .
CDR3 protein: CASSPGQRGAGELFF
CDR3 DNA: TGTGCCAGCTCACCAGGACAGCGAGGGGCCGGGGAGCTGTTTTTT

J gene: TRBJ2-3
clone size: .
V gene: TRBV7-6
D gene: .
CDR3 protein: CASSFLGDTQYF
CDR3 DNA: TGTGCCAGCAGCTTTTTGGGCGATACGCAGTATTTT

J gene: TRBJ2-7
clone size: many
V gene: TRBV7-9
D gene: TRBD2
CDR3 protein: CASIPGGAYEQYF
CDR3 DNA: TGTGCCAGCATTCCGGGGGGGGCCTACGAGCAGTACTTC

J gene: TRBJ1-2
clone size: many
V gene: TRBV7-9
D gene: .
CDR3 protein: CASSLLSLRDQGGYTF
CDR3 DNA: TGTGCCAGCAGCCTCCTTTCCCTCCGGGACCAAGGGGGCTACACCTTC

J gene: TRBJ2-2
clone size: .
V gene: TRBV19
D gene: .
CDR3 protein: CASSIGPLAGELFF
CDR3 DNA: TGTGCCAGTAGTATAGGACCCCTTGCCGGGGAGCTGTTTTTT

J gene: TRBJ2-4
clone size: few
V gene: TRBV7-9
D gene: TRBD1
CDR3 protein: CASNRDRGHIQYF
CDR3 DNA: TGTGCCAGCAACCGGGACAGGGGGCACATTCAGTACTTC

J gene: TRBJ1-2
clone size: .
V gene: TRBV7-9
D gene: .
CDR3 protein: CASSFFRTEANYGYTF
CDR3 DNA: TGTGCCAGCAGCTTCTTCCGGACAGAGGCTAACTATGGCTACACCTTC

J gene: TRBJ2-6
clone size: few
V gene: TRBV5-4
D gene: .
CDR3 protein: CASSLVRATGANVLTF
CDR3 DNA: TGTGCCAGCAGCTTGGTAAGGGCCACAGGGGCCAACGTCCTGACTTTC

J gene: TRBJ2-7
clone size: .
V gene: TRBV6-1
D gene: TRBD1
CDR3 protein: CASRGTDSNAQYF
CDR3 DNA: TGTGCCAGCAGGGGGACAGATTCGAACGCGCAGTACTTC

J gene: TRBJ2-1
clone size: .
V gene: TRBV4-2
D gene: TRBD2
CDR3 protein: CASSQVGLAGGRVLDYNEQFF
CDR3 DNA: TGTGCCAGCAGCCAAGTGGGGCTAGCGGGGGGGCGGGTCCTTGACTACAATGAGCAGTTCTTC

J gene: TRBJ1-4
clone size: once
V gene: TRBV6-1
D gene: .
CDR3 protein: CSSSADLKKLFF
CDR3 DNA: TGTTCCAGCAGTGCCGACTTGAAGAAACTGTTTTTT

J gene: TRBJ1-5
clone size: .
V gene: TRBV28
D gene: TRBD1
CDR3 protein: CASRTGGESNQPQHF
CDR3 DNA: TGTGCCAGCAGGACAGGGGGGGAAAGCAATCAGCCCCAGCATTTT

J gene: TRBJ2-2
clone size: few
V gene: TRBV5-1
D gene: .
CDR3 protein: CASSPQGKGWGISNTGELFF
CDR3 DNA: TGCGCCAGCAGCCCCCAGGGGAAGGGATGGGGAATTTCGAACACCGGGGAGCTGTTTTTT

J gene: TRBJ2-1
clone size: .
V gene: TRBV29-1
D gene: .
CDR3 protein: CSVERAGYNEQFF
CDR3 DNA: TGCAGCGTTGAGCGAGCCGGGTACAATGAGCAGTTCTTC

J gene: TRBJ1-1
clone size: .
V gene: TRBV6-1
D gene: .
CDR3 protein: CASSQRTWGIGNTEAFF
CDR3 DNA: TGTGCCAGCAGCCAAAGAACGTGGGGGATTGGGAACACTGAAGCTTTCTTT

J gene: TRBJ2-2
clone size: .
V gene: TRBV19
D gene: TRBD1
CDR3 protein: CASRIRDRDTGELFF
CDR3 DNA: TGTGCCAGTAGAATCCGGGACAGAGACACCGGGGAGCTGTTTTTT

J gene: TRBJ2-5
clone size: .
V gene: TRBV7-3
D gene: TRBD2
CDR3 protein: CASSLISGGARETQYF
CDR3 DNA: TGTGCCAGCAGCTTAATCAGCGGGGGGGCCCGGGAGACCCAGTACTTC

J gene: TRBJ1-2
clone size: .
V gene: TRBV7-6
D gene: .
CDR3 protein: CASSKAALGYGYTF
CDR3 DNA: TGTGCCAGCAGCAAAGCAGCCCTTGGGTATGGCTACACCTTC

J gene: TRBJ1-1
clone size: many
V gene: TRBV6-6
D gene: .
CDR3 protein: CASSPDSLNTEAFF
CDR3 DNA: TGTGCCAGCAGTCCAGACAGCCTGAACACTGAAGCTTTCTTT

J gene: TRBJ1-5
clone size: many
V gene: TRBV12-3/TRBV12-4
D gene: TRBD1
CDR3 protein: CASNRDRGGVSPQHF
CDR3 DNA: TGTGCCAGCAACCGGGACAGGGGGGGCGTCAGCCCCCAGCATTTT

J gene: TRBJ2-7
clone size: few
V gene: TRBV6-5
D gene: .
CDR3 protein: CASGNRVGEQYF
CDR3 DNA: TGTGCCAGCGGAAACAGGGTGGGGGAGCAGTACTTC

J gene: TRBJ2-7
clone size: .
V gene: TRBV14
D gene: TRBD2
CDR3 protein: CASSQALRGGTDEQYF
CDR3 DNA: TGTGCCAGCAGCCAAGCGTTGCGGGGGGGTACCGACGAGCAGTACTTC

J gene: TRBJ1-5
clone size: .
V gene: TRBV12-3/TRBV12-4
D gene: TRBD1
CDR3 protein: CASSPAQTGYSNQPQHF
CDR3 DNA: TGTGCCAGCAGCCCGGCACAGACAGGGTATAGCAATCAGCCCCAGCATTTT

J gene: TRBJ1-5
clone size: many
V gene: TRBV7-2
D gene: .
CDR3 protein: CASSFVGLGQPQHF
CDR3 DNA: TGTGCCAGCAGCTTTGTGGGATTGGGCCAGCCCCAGCATTTT

J gene: TRBJ2-2
clone size: .
V gene: TRBV5-8
D gene: .
CDR3 protein: CASSSWTTTNTGELFF
CDR3 DNA: TGTGCCAGCAGCTCCTGGACTACAACGAACACCGGGGAGCTGTTTTTT

J gene: TRBJ1-2
clone size: .
V gene: TRBV11-2
D gene: .
CDR3 protein: CASSHLHYGYNF
CDR3 DNA: TGTGCCAGCAGCCATTTACACTATGGCTACAACTTC

J gene: TRBJ1-1
clone size: few
V gene: TRBV5-6
D gene: .
CDR3 protein: CASSPEGTHHEAFF
CDR3 DNA: TGTGCCAGCAGCCCTGAGGGGACGCACCATGAAGCTTTCTTT

J gene: TRBJ1-1
clone size: many
V gene: TRBV5-1
D gene: .
CDR3 protein: CASSLDSLNTEAFF
CDR3 DNA: TGTGCCAGCAGCCTCGACAGTCTAAACACTGAAGCTTTCTTT

J gene: TRBJ2-2
clone size: many
V gene: TRBV10-2
D gene: .
CDR3 protein: CASREFSYTGELFF
CDR3 DNA: TGCGCCAGCAGAGAGTTCTCTTACACCGGGGAGCTGTTTTTT

J gene: TRBJ2-1
clone size: .
V gene: TRBV14
D gene: .
CDR3 protein: CASSVAHRNEQFF
CDR3 DNA: TGTGCCAGCAGCGTTGCCCACCGCAATGAGCAGTTCTTC

J gene: TRBJ1-3
clone size: .
V gene: TRBV5-4
D gene: .
CDR3 protein: CASSRGGSSGNTIYF
CDR3 DNA: TGTGCCAGCAGCCGGGGAGGGAGCTCTGGAAACACCATATATTTT

J gene: TRBJ1-2
clone size: many
V gene: TRBV11-2
D gene: .
CDR3 protein: CASSLGPAESSYGYTF
CDR3 DNA: TGTGCCAGCAGCTTAGGCCCAGCGGAGTCGTCCTATGGCTACACCTTC

J gene: TRBJ2-2
clone size: .
V gene: TRBV2
D gene: TRBD1
CDR3 protein: CASRKDRPNTGELFF
CDR3 DNA: TGTGCCAGCAGGAAGGACAGGCCTAACACCGGGGAGCTGTTTTTT

J gene: TRBJ2-1
clone size: .
V gene: TRBV6-1
D gene: .
CDR3 protein: CATRYNEQFF
CDR3 DNA: TGTGCCACTCGCTACAATGAGCAGTTCTTC

J gene: TRBJ2-5
clone size: few
V gene: TRBV27
D gene: TRBD2
CDR3 protein: CASSPNGGVDETQYF
CDR3 DNA: TGTGCCAGCAGTCCCAACGGGGGGGTGGACGAGACCCAGTACTTC

J gene: TRBJ2-6
clone size: .
V gene: TRBV4-3
D gene: .
CDR3 protein: CASSQSAGYSGANVLTF
CDR3 DNA: TGCGCCAGCAGCCAGTCGGCAGGTTACTCTGGGGCCAACGTCCTGACTTTC

J gene: TRBJ1-6
clone size: .
V gene: TRBV7-8
D gene: .
CDR3 protein: CASSPEGVHNSPLHF
CDR3 DNA: TGTGCCAGCAGCCCGGAGGGGGTTCATAATTCACCCCTCCACTTT

J gene: TRBJ2-5
clone size: few
V gene: TRBV4-1
D gene: TRBD1
CDR3 protein: CASSLRDRESETQYF
CDR3 DNA: TGCGCCAGCAGCCTCCGGGACAGGGAGTCAGAGACCCAGTACTTC